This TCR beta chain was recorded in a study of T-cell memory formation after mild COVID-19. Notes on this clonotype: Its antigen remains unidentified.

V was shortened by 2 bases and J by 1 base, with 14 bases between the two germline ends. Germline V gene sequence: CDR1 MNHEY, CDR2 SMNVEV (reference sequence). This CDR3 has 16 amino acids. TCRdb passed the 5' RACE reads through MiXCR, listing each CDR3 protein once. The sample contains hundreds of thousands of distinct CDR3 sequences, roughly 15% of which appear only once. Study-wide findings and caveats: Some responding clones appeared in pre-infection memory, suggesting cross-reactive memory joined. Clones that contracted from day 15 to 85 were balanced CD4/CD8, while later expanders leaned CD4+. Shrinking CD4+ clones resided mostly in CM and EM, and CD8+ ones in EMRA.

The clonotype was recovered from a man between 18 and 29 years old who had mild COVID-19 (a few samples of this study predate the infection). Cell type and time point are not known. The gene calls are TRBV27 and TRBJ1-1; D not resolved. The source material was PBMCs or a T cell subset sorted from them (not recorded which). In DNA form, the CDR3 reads TGTGCCAGCAGTTTAAACGCCTTCCTGGAGAACACTGAAGCTTTCTTT. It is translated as CASSLNAFLENTEAFF.